This T cell receptor beta chain originates from a study of CD8 T cells in ankylosing spondylitis. Study-level points and caveats: Prior literature has documented some motif variants in synovial fluid and blood from reactive arthritis. Reportedly, matched ankylosing spondylitis synovial fluid was significantly enriched for disease-linked clones. Disease-associated clonotypes exhibited CD8+ identity and were relatively infrequent in peripheral blood.

Concerning this clonotype: The antigen is undetermined.

TCR beta libraries were made by quantitative 5'-RACE with molecular barcodes. One entry per CDR3 protein, called by TCRdb with MiXCR from the 5' RACE reads. The sample comprises 150,000 to 200,000 distinct CDR3 sequences, about 32% of which are singletons, and about 6.3% rests with the top ten. The CDR3 runs 17 residues. Germline V lookup: CDR1 KGHDR, CDR2 SFDVKD. V dropped 8 bases and J dropped 0 bases, with 18 bases sitting between them. The chain is built from TRBV24-1 and TRBJ2-2; D uncertain. The sequence came from a male donor with ankylosing spondylitis. Sequenced sample: synovial fluid, either unsorted or a sorted T cell fraction (not recorded which). For the CDR3, the DNA is TGTGCCACCATCCCTGGGGTACGGGCCGCGAACACCGGGGAGCTGTTTTTT. It yields the protein CATIPGVRAANTGELFF.